The 20 T cell receptor beta chains in this list originate from one sample, sequenced in a study of blood T cell repertoires in COVID-19. Assay: immunoSEQ multiplex PCR; the TCRdb copy retains only in-frame clones and omits some. Of about 120,000 clones in the sample, roughly 81% are singletons; the top ten hold around 9.3%. The sample was peripheral blood. These receptors came from a human donor in a cohort sampled during active COVID-19.

The rearrangement uses TRBV4-2 and TRBJ1-5, with TRBD1 as a possible D gene (5 bases). This CDR3 region has 15 residues. Germline V gene data show CDR1 as LGHNA and CDR2 as YNFKEQ. V gave up 0 bases and J gave up 2 bases, with 8 bases separating them. The CDR3 loop is CASSQDTQGNQPQHF. The CDR3, as DNA: TGTGCCAGCAGCCAAGATACACAGGGCAATCAGCCCCAGCATTTT.

The chain couples TRBV19 to TRBJ2-6; 7 nucleotides line up with TRBD2. The V and J ends lost 7 bases and 0 bases, in that order; junction bases with no gene match: 9. This CDR3 spans 17 amino acids. Looked up from germline, CDR1 is LNHDA and CDR2 is SQIVND (reference sequence). In DNA, the CDR3 is TGTGCCAGTACACCCGGGGGGAGGACCTCTGGGGCCAACGTCCTGACTTTC. It translates to CASTPGGRTSGANVLTF.

V usage is TRBV6-2 or TRBV6-3 and J usage is TRBJ2-7; 11 bases line up with TRBD2. The junction had 5 bases not matched to a gene; V was cut back by 2 bases and J by 2 bases. CDR1 and CDR2 from the germline V gene are MNHEY and SVGEGT. The CDR3 spans 16 residues. DNA of the CDR3: TGTGCCAGCAGTTACGGGTCGGGACTAGCGGCCTACGAGCAGTACTTC. This gives the protein CASSYGSGLAAYEQYF.

This chain links TRBV6-1 with TRBJ2-7; 7 bases are shared with TRBD1. This CDR3 has 13 amino acids. The junction had 2 bases not matched to a gene; V was cut back by 3 bases and J by 3 bases. Looked up from germline, CDR1 is MNHNS and CDR2 is SASEGT. As DNA, the CDR3 is TGTGCCAGCAGTGACAGGGGGAACTACGAGCAGTACTTC. Encoded protein: CASSDRGNYEQYF.

The V and J genes are TRBV11-2 and TRBJ1-2; weak D call: TRBD1 (6 bases). Per the germline V gene, CDR1 is SGHAT and CDR2 is FQNNGV. V dropped 1 base and J dropped 5 bases, with 20 bases sitting between them. This CDR3 comprises 17 residues. The DNA for the CDR3 is TGTGCCAGCAGCTTAGTAAATAGCCGGACAGATATTTATGGCTACACCTTC. Its translation: CASSLVNSRTDIYGYTF. The full variable domain, rest sourced from reference TRBV11-2 and TRBJ1-2, is EAGVAQSPRYKIIEKRQSVAFWCNPISGHATLYWYQQILGQGPKLLIQFQNNGVVDDSQLPKDRFSAERLKGVDSTLKIQPAKLEDSAVYLCASSLVNSRTDIYGYTFGSGTRLTVV.

This clone has more than one count but fewer than ten. In DNA form, the CDR3 reads TGTGCCAGCAGCTTAGCGCAGGCTAGCGGGAGGCTCTACGAGCAGTACTTC. Its protein is CASSLAQASGRLYEQYF. The chain has TRBV7-9 and TRBJ2-7; 11 bases line up with TRBD2. Per the germline V gene, CDR1 is SEHNR and CDR2 is FQNEAQ (reference sequence). This CDR3 spans 17 amino acids. The J segment lost 3 bases and the V segment lost 0 bases, leaving 7 bases of the junction unmatched.

The sample holds a few counts of this clone. This chain joins TRBV20-1 and TRBJ2-7; TRBD2 matches 9 bases. Germline CDR1 is DFQATT and CDR2 is SNEGSKA (reference sequence). V lost 3 bases and J lost 5; bases outside the gene matches: 8. This CDR3 has 14 residues. DNA of the CDR3: TGCAGTGCTAGTAGAGCGGGGGGTGCCGACGAGCAGTACTTC. Protein: CSASRAGGADEQYF.

The J gene is TRBJ1-2, the V gene TRBV2; the D gene is possibly TRBD1 (6 bases). This CDR3 contains 13 residues. Germline V gene lookup returns CDR1 SNHLY and CDR2 FYNNEI. V was trimmed by 8 bases and J by 6 bases, leaving 16 bases between them. CDR3 region: CASGRGGGDGYTF. CDR3 in DNA: TGTGCCAGCGGAAGAGGGGGGGGCGATGGCTACACCTTC.

This clone was seen just once. The V gene is TRBV6-2 or TRBV6-3, the J gene TRBJ2-7; possibly TRBD1 for D (6 bases). The V gene's germline CDR1 is MNHEY and CDR2 SVGEGT. The CDR3 consists of 14 residues. The germline V and J ends were trimmed by 2 bases and 4 bases, with 12 bases remaining between them. The CDR3 sequence is CASSYGAGEYEQYF. The CDR3 DNA sequence: TGTGCCAGCAGTTACGGGGCAGGGGAGTACGAGCAGTACTTC.

The chain couples TRBV7-3 to TRBJ2-7, with 8 positions matching TRBD2. Looked up from germline, CDR1 is SGHTA and CDR2 is FQGTGA. V trimming: 5 bases; J trimming: 2 bases; junction bases outside the gene matches: 8. The CDR3 is 15 amino acids. As DNA, the CDR3 is TGTGCCAGCAGCGCGGCTAGCGGGTCCCCCTACGAGCAGTACTTC. Amino acid sequence: CASSAASGSPYEQYF.

This rearrangement joins TRBV7-2 to TRBJ1-4; the D is unclear. From germline, CDR1 is SGHTA and CDR2 FQGNSA. This CDR3 has 14 residues. V was trimmed by 3 bases and J by 7 bases, leaving 12 bases between them. CDR3 sequence (DNA): TGTGCCAGCAGCTTTGATGGGTCGGGTGAAAAACTGTTTTTT. Translated: CASSFDGSGEKLFF.

Notes on this clone: A junction boundary mismatches the germline segment, possibly from a read error. The chain recombines TRBV6-5 with TRBJ1-2, with D maybe TRBD1 (6 bases). The germline gives CDR1 MNHEY, CDR2 SVGAGI. The CDR3 has 14 amino acids. In DNA form, the CDR3 reads TGTACCAGCAGTTTACGACAGGTCGTGTATGGCTACACCTTC. It specifies CTSSLRQVVYGYTF.

This clone has just one count. This rearrangement joins TRBV4-3 to TRBJ2-4; 8 nucleotides agree with TRBD1. V shed 0 bases and J 0 bases; nucleotides not matched to a gene: 13. The germline V gene encodes CDR1 LGHNA and CDR2 YSLEER. The length of the CDR3 is 20 residues. This CDR3 reads CASSQDVGQVAGGAKNIQYF. The CDR3 nucleotides are TGCGCCAGCAGCCAAGATGTGGGACAGGTGGCGGGCGGAGCCAAAAACATTCAGTACTTC.

CDR3 loop: CASRDRTYGYTF. Here the CDR3 DNA reads TGTGCCAGCAGAGACAGGACCTATGGCTACACCTTC. J is TRBJ1-2 and V is TRBV28; tentative D call: TRBD1 (6 bases). The germline V gene has CDR1 MDHEN and CDR2 SYDVKM. This CDR3 spans 12 amino acids. The V gene lost 6 bases and the J gene lost 4 bases, with 9 bases spanning the gap.

The chain recombines TRBV25-1 with TRBJ2-2; D uncertain. The length of the CDR3 is 15 residues. Germline V gene lookup returns CDR1 MGHDK and CDR2 SYGVNS. The V end was cut by 3 bases, the J end by 1 base, with 9 bases between. In nucleotides, the CDR3 is TGTGCCAGCAGTGATCGCGGAAGGAACACCGGGGAGCTGTTTTTT. This codes for CASSDRGRNTGELFF.

The chain links TRBV3-1 (or the pseudogene TRBV3-2) to TRBJ2-3; D is unresolved. The CDR3 is 18 amino acids. Germline CDR1 and CDR2: LGHDT and YNNKEL (reference sequence). Between the trimmed V and J ends, which lost 0 bases and 4 bases, there was a span of 20 bases. CDR3 coding DNA: TGTGCCAGCAGCCAAGATATGGGCAGTCAGTACCGCCCAGATACGCAGTATTTT. The encoded protein is CASSQDMGSQYRPDTQYF.

The chain carries TRBV6-5 and TRBJ1-4, with 11 bases matching TRBD1. V trimming: 0 bases; J trimming: 8 bases; junction bases outside the gene matches: 2. The CDR3 loop spans 15 amino acids. Germline CDR1 MNHEY, CDR2 SVGAGI. As DNA, the CDR3 is TGTGCCAGCAGTTACTCCGGGACAGGGGGAGAAAAACTGTTTTTT. Protein product: CASSYSGTGGEKLFF.

This clone was seen a handful of times. This chain links TRBV7-9 with TRBJ2-2; the D gene is possibly TRBD2 (5 bases). V was cut by 5 bases and J by 2 bases, with 12 bases left in between. Looked up from germline, CDR1 is SEHNR and CDR2 is FQNEAQ (reference sequence). The CDR3 runs 15 residues. The CDR3 DNA sequence: TGTGCCAGCAGCGAAGGAGGTTTCAACACCGGGGAGCTGTTTTTT. It is translated as CASSEGGFNTGELFF.

This chain connects TRBV28 to TRBJ1-1; the D gene is possibly TRBD1 (5 bases). V was shortened by 8 bases and J by 7 bases, with 11 bases between the two germline ends. Germline values: CDR1 MDHEN, CDR2 SYDVKM. This CDR3 is 11 amino acids long. CDR3: CASGGAGEAFF. The CDR3, as DNA: TGTGCCAGCGGAGGGGCAGGTGAAGCTTTCTTT.

The chain recombines TRBV5-1 with TRBJ2-5; 10 nucleotides agree with TRBD2. V shed 0 bases and J 4 bases; nucleotides not matched to a gene: 9. The CDR3 is 17 amino acids. The germline V gene has CDR1 SGHRS and CDR2 YFSETQ. Written as DNA, the CDR3 is TGCGCCAGCAGCTTGGCATCAGGAGCGGGGGGGAGAGAGACCCAGTACTTC. Residues: CASSLASGAGGRETQYF. The full variable domain, with the rest looked up from reference TRBV5-1 and TRBJ2-5, is KAGVTQTPRYLIKTRGQQVTLSCSPISGHRSVSWYQQTPGQGLQFLFEYFSETQRNKGNFPGRFSGRQFSNSRSEMNVSTLELGDSALYLCASSLASGAGGRETQYFGPGTRLLVL.